These T cell receptor beta chains were read from a single sample in a study of T cells after yellow fever vaccination. Each CDR3 protein gets one entry after TCRdb re-called the 5' RACE reads with MiXCR. Of 150,000 or so distinct CDR3 sequences detected, about 7% appear once; the ten largest clones hold around 2.3%. Here the sequenced sample was CD4+ T cells sorted from PBMCs, taken around 5 days after the first yellow fever vaccination. The receptor set was obtained from a man aged 18 to 30 who received the YFV17D yellow fever vaccine. Each CDR3 is given with its conserved first and last residue. A D gene is named only where the DNA matches it firmly. The size entry is marked missing in some rows and otherwise reads once, few, many or a size class.

v_gene	abundance	j_gene	d_gene	CDR3nt	CDR3aa
TRBV10-3	many	TRBJ1-4	TRBD1	TGTGCCATCAGTGAGTGGACGGGACAGGGACGTGAAAAACTGTTTTTT	CAISEWTGQGREKLFF
TRBV5-1	many	TRBJ2-1	-	TGCGCCAGCAGCTTCGGGGACCATGAGCAGTTCTTC	CASSFGDHEQFF
TRBV24-1	few	TRBJ2-1	TRBD1	TGTGCCACCGGGGGGACAGGGGGCGCCGGGCAGTTCTTC	CATGGTGGAGQFF
TRBV13	few	TRBJ2-7	-	TGTGCCAGCAGCTTAAGGGGGTCCCACGAGCAGTACTTC	CASSLRGSHEQYF
TRBV5-1	few	TRBJ1-1	TRBD1	TGCGCCAGCAGCCCCGGACAGGCGAGCACTGAAGCTTTCTTT	CASSPGQASTEAFF
TRBV7-9	-	TRBJ1-6	TRBD1	TGTGCCAGCAGCGCACAGGGGGAAGGGGGAAGTTCACCCCTCCACTTT	CASSAQGEGGSSPLHF
TRBV7-3	many	TRBJ2-2	-	TGTGCCAGCAGCCTAGAGGGGAACACCGGGGAGCTGTTTTTT	CASSLEGNTGELFF
TRBV25-1	many	TRBJ1-2	-	TGTGCCAGCAGTGAAACCCTCCTCGGGACAGGCTACACCTTC	CASSETLLGTGYTF
TRBV10-3	many	TRBJ2-3	-	TGTGCCGTTAGGGACACAGGCACAGATACGCAGTATTTT	CAVRDTGTDTQYF
TRBV5-1	many	TRBJ1-1	-	TGCGCCAGCAGCTTGGGGGTTGGAAGCACTGAAGCTTTCTTT	CASSLGVGSTEAFF
TRBV5-1	many	TRBJ1-1	-	TGCGCCAGCAGCTCCATACTCGGGGCTACGGAAGCTTTCTTT	CASSSILGATEAFF
TRBV5-1	few	TRBJ2-5	TRBD2	TGCGCCAGCAGCTTGGCAGCGACTAGCGGGGGGCAAGAGACCCAGTACTTC	CASSLAATSGGQETQYF
TRBV4-1	few	TRBJ2-2	TRBD1	TGCGCCAGCAGCCAATTGGGGGCAGGGGGCGGCGGGGAGCTGTTTTTT	CASSQLGAGGGGELFF
TRBV5-1	few	TRBJ2-2	-	TGCGCCAGCAGCTTCACAGTGGAGAACACCGGGGAGCTGTTTTTT	CASSFTVENTGELFF
TRBV5-1	many	TRBJ1-6	TRBD1	TGCGCCAGCAGCTTGGGACAGGGGTTCAATTCACCCCTCCACTTT	CASSLGQGFNSPLHF
TRBV7-9	many	TRBJ2-1	-	TGTGCCAGCAGCTTAAGGGGCACCAACTACAATGAGCAGTTCTTC	CASSLRGTNYNEQFF
TRBV5-8	many	TRBJ2-3	-	TGTGCCAGCAGCTCTGGCAGGGTGGATACGCAGTATTTT	CASSSGRVDTQYF
TRBV5-5	many	TRBJ2-5	-	TGTGCCAGCAGCTTCCGGCAGCAAGAGACCCAGTACTTC	CASSFRQQETQYF
TRBV7-2	-	TRBJ2-7	-	TGTGCCAGCAGGAGGACTGCAAGCTCCTACGAGCAGTACTTC	CASRRTASSYEQYF
TRBV7-2	-	TRBJ2-5	TRBD2	TGTGCCAGCAGCCGACTCGGGGGGGCGGAGACCCAGTACTTC	CASSRLGGAETQYF
TRBV29-1	many	TRBJ1-1	-	TGCAGCGTTTACCCCGACACGAACACTGAAGCTTTCTTT	CSVYPDTNTEAFF
TRBV6-6	many	TRBJ2-1	-	TGTGCCAGCAGCCCCCGAGCGGGCAATGAGCAGTTCTTC	CASSPRAGNEQFF
TRBV20-1	-	TRBJ2-6	-	TGCAGTGCTAGAGAAGGCACTGGGGCCAACGTCCTGACTTTC	CSAREGTGANVLTF
TRBV18	few	TRBJ2-7	-	TGTGCCAGCTCGCCGAGGGGGGAAGCCTACGAGCAGTACTTC	CASSPRGEAYEQYF
TRBV19	few	TRBJ1-3	-	TGTGCCAGTAGTCCTGGCGGCAGGAACACCATATATTTT	CASSPGGRNTIYF
TRBV12-3/TRBV12-4	few	TRBJ2-7	-	TGTGCCAGCAGCAGATCAGGGGGGGGCCTCTCGCAGTACTTC	CASSRSGGGLSQYF
TRBV3-1	-	TRBJ1-2	-	TGTGCCAGCAGCCAAGAACTCCAAGGCTACACCTTC	CASSQELQGYTF
TRBV5-6	many	TRBJ2-3	TRBD1	TGTGCCAGCAGCCGGGACAGCCCGGATACGCAGTATTTT	CASSRDSPDTQYF
TRBV5-1	many	TRBJ2-1	TRBD1	TGCGCCAGCAGCTTGGGATTACAGGGGGCCAATGAGCAGTTCTTC	CASSLGLQGANEQFF
TRBV12-3/TRBV12-4	many	TRBJ1-5	-	TGTGCCAGCCATCCCGGTTATAGCAATCAGCCCCAGCATTTT	CASHPGYSNQPQHF
TRBV7-2	few	TRBJ1-2	-	TGTGCCAGCAGCGTCCGGGACGCAAATAACTATGGCTACACCTTC	CASSVRDANNYGYTF
TRBV7-2	few	TRBJ1-5	TRBD1	TGTGCCAGCAGTTTCCGGGACAGCCATCAGCCCCAGCATTTT	CASSFRDSHQPQHF